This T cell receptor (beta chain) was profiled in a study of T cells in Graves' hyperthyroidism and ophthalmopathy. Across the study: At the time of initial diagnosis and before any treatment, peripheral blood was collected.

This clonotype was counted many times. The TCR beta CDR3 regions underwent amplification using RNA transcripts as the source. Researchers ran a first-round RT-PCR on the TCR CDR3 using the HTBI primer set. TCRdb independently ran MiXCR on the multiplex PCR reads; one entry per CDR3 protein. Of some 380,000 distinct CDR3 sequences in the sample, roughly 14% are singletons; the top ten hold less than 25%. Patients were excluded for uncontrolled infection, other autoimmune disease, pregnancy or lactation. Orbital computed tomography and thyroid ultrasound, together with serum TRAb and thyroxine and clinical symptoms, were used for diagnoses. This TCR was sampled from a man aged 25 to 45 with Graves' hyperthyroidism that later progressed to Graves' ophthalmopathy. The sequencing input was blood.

The chain's CDR3 is CAGQGANMNTEAFF. For the CDR3, the DNA is TGTGCCGGACAGGGGGCTAATATGAACACTGAAGCTTTCTTT. The chain couples TRBV2 to TRBJ1-1, with TRBD1 matching 11 bases. The CDR3 contains 14 residues. Germline CDR1 and CDR2: SNHLY and FYNNEI. Trimming cost V 11 bases and J 0 bases; bases outside gene matches: 5.